This paragraph covers one TCR beta chain sequence. Its specificity is not known. The data stem from a study of T cells in Graves' hyperthyroidism and ophthalmopathy. Hyperthyroidism, newly diagnosed and lasting under 2 months, affected patients aged 18 to 65. When hyperthyroidism was first diagnosed, the blood sample was taken, preceding any ophthalmopathy symptoms. Cells are PBMCs isolated from 10 ml of fresh blood. CDR3 length equals 14 residues. Per the germline V gene, CDR1 is LGHDT and CDR2 is YNNKEL (reference sequence). Trimming took off 0 bases at V and 7 bases at J, with 12 bases between the two ends. Using RNA transcripts as the source, TCR beta CDR3 regions were amplified. With the HTBI primer set, the TCR CDR3 went through a first round of RT-PCR. TCRdb recomputed calls from the multiplex PCR reads with MiXCR, one row per CDR3 protein. The sample yields hundreds of thousands of distinct CDR3 sequences, approximately 19% seen once.

Study-wide results and caveats: Most thyroid clonotypes expanded above 0.001 were also detected in blood.

This TCR was sampled from a woman aged 45 to 65 with Graves' hyperthyroidism that later progressed to Graves' ophthalmopathy. Sequencing used blood. The chain recombines TRBV3-1 with TRBJ2-5; possibly TRBD1 for D (5 bases). The CDR3 protein is CASSQDTGSGTQYF. The CDR3 DNA reads TGTGCCAGCAGCCAAGATACAGGATCAGGGACCCAGTACTTC.